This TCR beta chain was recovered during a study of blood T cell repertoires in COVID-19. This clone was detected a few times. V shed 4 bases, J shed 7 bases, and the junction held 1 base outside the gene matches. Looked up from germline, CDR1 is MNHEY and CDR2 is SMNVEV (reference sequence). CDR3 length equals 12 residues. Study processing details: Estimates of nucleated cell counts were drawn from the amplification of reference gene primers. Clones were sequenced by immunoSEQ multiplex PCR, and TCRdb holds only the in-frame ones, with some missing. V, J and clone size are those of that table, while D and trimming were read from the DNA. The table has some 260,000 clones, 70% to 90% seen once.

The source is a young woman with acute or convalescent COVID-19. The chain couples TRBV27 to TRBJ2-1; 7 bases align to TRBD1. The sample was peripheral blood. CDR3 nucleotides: TGTGCCAGCAGTTACAGGGGAAATGAGCAGTTCTTC. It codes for CASSYRGNEQFF.